This T cell receptor (beta chain) was captured in a study of T cells in Graves' hyperthyroidism and ophthalmopathy. Study findings and constraints: In the blood, most expanded thyroid clonotypes above 0.001 appeared as well.

The CDR3 extends over 14 amino acids. Per germline, CDR1 MNHEY and CDR2 SMNVEV (reference sequence). The ends were cut back, 3 bases at V and 8 bases at J, with 16 bases in the middle. The table lists this clonotype with a few counts. The antigen is unknown. RNA transcripts yielded amplified TCR beta CDR3 regions. The primer set for the first-round RT-PCR of the TCR CDR3 was HTBI. TCRdb independently ran MiXCR on the multiplex PCR reads; one entry per CDR3 protein. The sample lists about 460,000 distinct CDR3 sequences, 22% seen once, with roughly 49% in the top ten. The sequence was obtained from a woman aged 70-85 years with Graves' ophthalmopathy. The genes are TRBV27 and TRBJ1-2; a possible D gene is TRBD1 (5 bases). Sequencing was performed on blood. The CDR3 is CASSLAGGVEGYTF. The DNA for the CDR3 is TGTGCCAGCAGTTTGGCCGGGGGGGTTGAAGGCTACACCTTC.